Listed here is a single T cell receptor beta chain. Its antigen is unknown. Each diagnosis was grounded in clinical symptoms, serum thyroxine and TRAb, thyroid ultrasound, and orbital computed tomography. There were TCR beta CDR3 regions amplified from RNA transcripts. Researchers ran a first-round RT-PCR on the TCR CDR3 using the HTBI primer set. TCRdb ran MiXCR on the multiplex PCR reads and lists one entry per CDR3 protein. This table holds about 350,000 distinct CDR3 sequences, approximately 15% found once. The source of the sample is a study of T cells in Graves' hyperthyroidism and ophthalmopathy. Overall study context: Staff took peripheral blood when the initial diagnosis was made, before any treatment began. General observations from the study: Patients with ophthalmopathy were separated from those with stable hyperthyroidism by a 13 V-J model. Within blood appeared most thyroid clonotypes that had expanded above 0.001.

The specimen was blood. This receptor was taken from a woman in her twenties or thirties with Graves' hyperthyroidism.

This CDR3 reads CASTYEIGTRQYF. Written as DNA, the CDR3 is TGTGCCAGCACCTACGAGATAGGGACACGGCAGTATTTT. This chain links TRBV12-3 or TRBV12-4 with TRBJ2-3; D is perhaps TRBD1 (6 bases). V dropped 7 bases and J dropped 11 bases, with 19 bases sitting between them. CDR3 size: 13 residues.